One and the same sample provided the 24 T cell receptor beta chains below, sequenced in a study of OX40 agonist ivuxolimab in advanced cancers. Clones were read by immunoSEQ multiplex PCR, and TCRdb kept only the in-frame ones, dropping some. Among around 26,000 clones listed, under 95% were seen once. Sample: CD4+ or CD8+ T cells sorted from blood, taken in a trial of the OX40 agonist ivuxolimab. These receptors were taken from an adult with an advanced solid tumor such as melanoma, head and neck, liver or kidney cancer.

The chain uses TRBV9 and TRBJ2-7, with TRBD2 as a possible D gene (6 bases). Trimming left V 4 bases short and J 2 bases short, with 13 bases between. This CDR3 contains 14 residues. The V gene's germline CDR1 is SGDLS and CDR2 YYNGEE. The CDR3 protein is CASSPGTVPYEQYF. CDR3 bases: TGTGCCAGCAGCCCCGGGACTGTCCCCTACGAGCAGTACTTC.

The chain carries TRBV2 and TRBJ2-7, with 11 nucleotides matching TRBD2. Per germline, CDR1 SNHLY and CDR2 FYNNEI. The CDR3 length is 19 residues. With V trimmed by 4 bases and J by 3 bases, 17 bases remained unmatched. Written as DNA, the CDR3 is TGTGCCAGCAGTGGACCGGGACTAGCGGCAGAGAGTACCATCTACGAGCAGTACTTC. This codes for CASSGPGLAAESTIYEQYF.

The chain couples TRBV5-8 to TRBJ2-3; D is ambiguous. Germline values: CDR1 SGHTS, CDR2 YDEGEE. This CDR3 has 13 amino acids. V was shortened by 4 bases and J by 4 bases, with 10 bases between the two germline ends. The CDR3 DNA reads TGTGCCAGCAGCACCGGTTGGGCAGATACGCAGTATTTT. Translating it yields CASSTGWADTQYF.

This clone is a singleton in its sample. CDR3 loop: CASSYSLGTDTQYF. As DNA, the CDR3 is TGTGCCAGCAGTTACTCGCTGGGCACAGATACGCAGTATTTT. The V call is TRBV6-6, the J call TRBJ2-3; D unclear. V shed 0 bases and J shed 1 base, with 5 bases lying between them. The CDR3 consists of 14 residues. CDR1 MNHNY and CDR2 SVGAGI come from the germline V gene (reference sequence).

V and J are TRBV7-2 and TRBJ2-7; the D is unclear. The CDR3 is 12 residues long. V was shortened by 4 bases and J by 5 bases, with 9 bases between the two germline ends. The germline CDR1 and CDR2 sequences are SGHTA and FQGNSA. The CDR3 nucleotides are TGTGCCAGCAGCTCTGCCCCCCACGAGCAGTACTTC. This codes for CASSSAPHEQYF.

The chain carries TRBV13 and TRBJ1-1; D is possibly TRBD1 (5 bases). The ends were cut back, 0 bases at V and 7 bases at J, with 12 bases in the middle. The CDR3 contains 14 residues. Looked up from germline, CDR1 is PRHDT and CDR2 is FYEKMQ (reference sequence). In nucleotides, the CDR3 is TGTGCCAGCAGCTTAGGAAGACAGAATGGTGAAGCTTTCTTT. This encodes CASSLGRQNGEAFF.

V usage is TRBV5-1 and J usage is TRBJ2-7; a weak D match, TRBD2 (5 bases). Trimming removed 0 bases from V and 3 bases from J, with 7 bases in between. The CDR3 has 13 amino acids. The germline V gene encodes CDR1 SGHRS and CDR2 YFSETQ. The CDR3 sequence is CASSLARGYEQYF. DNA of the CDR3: TGCGCCAGCAGCTTGGCTCGGGGCTACGAGCAGTACTTC.

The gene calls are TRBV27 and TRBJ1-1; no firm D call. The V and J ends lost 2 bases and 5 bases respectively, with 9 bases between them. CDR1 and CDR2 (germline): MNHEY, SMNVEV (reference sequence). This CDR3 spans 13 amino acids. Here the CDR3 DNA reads TGTGCCAGCAGTTTAGAACGGGGTACTGAAGCTTTCTTT. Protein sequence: CASSLERGTEAFF.

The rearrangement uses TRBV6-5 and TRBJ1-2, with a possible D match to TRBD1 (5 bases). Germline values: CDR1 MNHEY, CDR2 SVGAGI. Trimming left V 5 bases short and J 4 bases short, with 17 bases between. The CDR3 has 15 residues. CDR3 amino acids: CASSRPRGAGYGYTF. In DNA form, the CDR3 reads TGTGCCAGCAGTCGTCCGCGGGGCGCGGGCTATGGCTACACCTTC.

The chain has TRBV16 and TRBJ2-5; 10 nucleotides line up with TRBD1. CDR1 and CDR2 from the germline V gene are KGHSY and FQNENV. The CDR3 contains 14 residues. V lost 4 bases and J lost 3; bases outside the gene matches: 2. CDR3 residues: CASSPGTGEETQYF. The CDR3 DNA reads TGTGCCAGCAGCCCGGGGACAGGGGAAGAGACCCAGTACTTC.

As DNA, the CDR3 is TGTGCCAGCAGTACTAGCGGGGGCCCCACAGATACGCAGTATTTT. This encodes CASSTSGGPTDTQYF. The chain uses TRBV28 and TRBJ2-3; TRBD2 aligns across 11 bases. The germline V gene has CDR1 MDHEN and CDR2 SYDVKM. CDR3 length equals 15 residues. V lost 5 bases and J lost 2; bases outside the gene matches: 3.

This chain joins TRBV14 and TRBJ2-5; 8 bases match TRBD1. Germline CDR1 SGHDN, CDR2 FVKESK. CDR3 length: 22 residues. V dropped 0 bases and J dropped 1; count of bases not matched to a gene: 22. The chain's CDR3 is CASSQEGRSSPFDRGFQETQYF. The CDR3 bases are TGTGCCAGCAGCCAAGAAGGGCGATCTTCGCCGTTTGACAGGGGATTCCAAGAGACCCAGTACTTC.

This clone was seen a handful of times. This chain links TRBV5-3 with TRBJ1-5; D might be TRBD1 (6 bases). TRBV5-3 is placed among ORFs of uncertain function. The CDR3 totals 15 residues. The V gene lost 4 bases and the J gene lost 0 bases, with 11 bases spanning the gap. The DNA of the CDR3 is TGTGCCAGAAGCCCTGGACAGTATAGCAATCAGCCCCAGCATTTT. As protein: CARSPGQYSNQPQHF.

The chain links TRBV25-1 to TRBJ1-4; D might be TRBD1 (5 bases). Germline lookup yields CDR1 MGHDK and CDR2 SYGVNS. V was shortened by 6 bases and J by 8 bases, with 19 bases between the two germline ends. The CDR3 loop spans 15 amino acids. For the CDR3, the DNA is TGTGCCAGCAGCCCCGGGGGTAGGTTCGGCGAAAAACTGTTTTTT. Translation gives CASSPGGRFGEKLFF.

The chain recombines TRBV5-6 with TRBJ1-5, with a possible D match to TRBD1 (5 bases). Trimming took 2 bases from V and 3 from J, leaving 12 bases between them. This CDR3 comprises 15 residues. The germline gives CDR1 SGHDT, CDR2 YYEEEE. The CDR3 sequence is CASSFSGAANQPQHF. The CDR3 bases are TGTGCCAGCAGCTTCTCTGGGGCAGCCAATCAGCCCCAGCATTTT.

As DNA, the CDR3 is TGTGCCAGCACCCCCAGGACAGGGATCTACGAGCAGTACTTC. It codes for CASTPRTGIYEQYF. This chain links TRBV6-5 with TRBJ2-7; TRBD1 matches at 8 bases. The CDR3 sequence is 14 residues long. The V gene's germline CDR1 is MNHEY and CDR2 SVGAGI. V shed 7 bases, J shed 3 bases, and the junction held 8 bases outside the gene matches.

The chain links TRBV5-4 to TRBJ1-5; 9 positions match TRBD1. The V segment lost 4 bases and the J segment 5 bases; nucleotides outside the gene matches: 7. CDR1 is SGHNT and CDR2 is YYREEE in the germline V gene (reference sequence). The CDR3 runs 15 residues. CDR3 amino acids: CASSPGQGDDQPQHF. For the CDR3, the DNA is TGTGCCAGCAGCCCGGGACAGGGCGACGATCAGCCCCAGCATTTT.

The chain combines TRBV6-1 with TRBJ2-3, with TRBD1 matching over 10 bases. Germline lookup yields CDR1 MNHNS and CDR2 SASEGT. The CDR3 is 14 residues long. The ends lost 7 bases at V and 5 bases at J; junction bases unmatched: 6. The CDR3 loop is CASTGDRGIDTQYF. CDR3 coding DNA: TGTGCCAGCACGGGGGACAGGGGAATAGATACGCAGTATTTT.

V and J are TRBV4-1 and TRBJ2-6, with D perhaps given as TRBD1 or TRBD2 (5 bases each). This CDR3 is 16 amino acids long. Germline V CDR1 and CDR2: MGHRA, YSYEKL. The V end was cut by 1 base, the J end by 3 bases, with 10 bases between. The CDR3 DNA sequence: TGCGCCAGCAGCCAAGTACGGGGCGGTGGGGCCAACGTCCTGACTTTC. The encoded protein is CASSQVRGGGANVLTF.

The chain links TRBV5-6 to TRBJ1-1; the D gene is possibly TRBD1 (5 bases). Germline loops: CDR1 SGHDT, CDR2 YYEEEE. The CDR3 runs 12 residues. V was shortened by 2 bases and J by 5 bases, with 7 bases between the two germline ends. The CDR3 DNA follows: TGTGCCAGCAGCTTCGGGGGAACTGAAGCTTTCTTT. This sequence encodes CASSFGGTEAFF. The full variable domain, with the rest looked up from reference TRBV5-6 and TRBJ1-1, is DAGVTQSPTHLIKTRGQQVTLRCSPKSGHDTVSWYQQALGQGPQFIFQYYEEEERQRGNFPDRFSGHQFPNYSSELNVNALLLGDSALYLCASSFGGTEAFFGQGTRLTVV.

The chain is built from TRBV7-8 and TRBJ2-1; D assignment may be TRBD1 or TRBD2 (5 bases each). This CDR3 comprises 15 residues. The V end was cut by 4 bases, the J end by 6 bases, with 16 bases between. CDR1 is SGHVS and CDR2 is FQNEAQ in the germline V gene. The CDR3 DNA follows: TGTGCCAGCAGCTGGGGACGAGGGTCAGTCAATGAGCAGTTCTTC. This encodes CASSWGRGSVNEQFF.

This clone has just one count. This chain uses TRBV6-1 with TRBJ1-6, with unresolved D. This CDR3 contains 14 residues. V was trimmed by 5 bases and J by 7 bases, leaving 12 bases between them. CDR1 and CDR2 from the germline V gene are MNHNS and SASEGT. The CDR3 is CASSPGLQNSPLHF. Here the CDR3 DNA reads TGTGCCAGCAGTCCCGGACTGCAGAATTCACCCCTCCACTTT.

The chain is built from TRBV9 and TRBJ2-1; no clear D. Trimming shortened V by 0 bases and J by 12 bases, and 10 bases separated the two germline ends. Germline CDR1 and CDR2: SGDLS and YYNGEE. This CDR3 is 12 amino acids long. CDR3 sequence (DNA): TGTGCCAGCAGCGTAGAGGGTCGCAGGCAGTTCTTC. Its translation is CASSVEGRRQFF.

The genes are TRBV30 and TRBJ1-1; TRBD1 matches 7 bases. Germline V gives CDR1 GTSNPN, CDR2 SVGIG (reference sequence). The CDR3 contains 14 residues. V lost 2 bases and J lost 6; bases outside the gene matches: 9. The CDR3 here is CAWSPTGQRSEAFF. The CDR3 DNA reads TGTGCCTGGAGTCCGACGGGACAGAGGTCTGAAGCTTTCTTT.